The clone carrying this T cell receptor (beta chain) was seen many times. The authors built TCR beta libraries using iRepertoire HTBI primers and Arm-PCR of CDR3 regions. One entry per CDR3 protein, called by TCRdb with MiXCR from the multiplex PCR reads. The sample records hundreds of thousands of distinct CDR3 sequences, about 22% being singletons. The time point is: persistent/refractory GD, antithyroid drugs over 5 years with positive TRAb. PBMC-derived RNA was used for the TCR library. This entry is derived from a study of regulatory T cells in long-lasting Graves disease. Germline loops: CDR1 SNHLY, CDR2 FYNNEI. V was shortened by 1 base and J by 0 bases, with 4 bases between the two germline ends. The CDR3 contains 13 residues.

The clonotype was recovered from a female donor with Graves disease. The genes are TRBV2 and TRBJ2-7; D is unclear. Sequenced here: peripheral blood mononuclear cells (PBMCs), sampled when the disease was refractory, from a patient treated with antithyroid drugs. As DNA, the CDR3 is TGTGCCAGCAGTGAAGAAAGCTCCTACGAGCAGTACTTC. Protein: CASSEESSYEQYF.